A selection of T cell receptor beta chains follows, all from one sample in a study of blood T cell repertoires in COVID-19. Sequencing used immunoSEQ multiplex PCR; TCRdb keeps in-frame clones, though not all of them. This sample has under 300,000 clones, with roughly 83% found just once. Sequences were obtained from peripheral blood. The source is a human donor with COVID-19, enrolled during active disease. The donor label of this sample is uncertain. Each CDR3 is given with its conserved first and last residue. Fields, in order: V gene, J gene, clone size, D gene, CDR3 protein, CDR3 DNA. The D gene is left open where the match is weak. A row's size may be missing; if present it is once, few, many or a size class.

TRBV10-3	TRBJ2-7	.	.	CAISESTGIDEQYF	TGTGCCATCAGTGAGTCGACAGGAATCGACGAGCAGTACTTC
TRBV28	TRBJ2-7	.	TRBD1	CASREQGEAGEQYF	TGTGCCAGCAGGGAACAGGGGGAGGCGGGCGAGCAGTACTTC
TRBV12-5	TRBJ2-3	.	.	CASGFGGVDTQYF	TGTGCTAGTGGGTTCGGAGGGGTAGATACGCAGTATTTT
TRBV7-9	TRBJ1-1	.	TRBD1	CASSRGTGNTEAFF	TGTGCCAGCAGCCGCGGGACAGGGAACACTGAAGCTTTCTTT
TRBV6-5	TRBJ1-6	.	.	CASTDGQGESPLHF	TGTGCCAGCACCGACGGGCAGGGTGAATCACCCCTCCACTTT
TRBV10-1	TRBJ2-2	.	TRBD2	CASSGGSGSRTGELFF	TGCGCCAGCAGTGGGGGTAGCGGGTCTAGAACCGGGGAGCTGTTTTTT
TRBV5-5	TRBJ2-5	.	TRBD1	CASNPTGKETQYF	TGTGCCAGCAACCCGACAGGGAAGGAGACCCAGTACTTC
TRBV2	TRBJ2-5	.	TRBD2	CASSGSGGQETQYF	TGTGCCAGCAGTGGATCGGGGGGGCAAGAGACCCAGTACTTC
TRBV27	TRBJ2-7	.	TRBD1	CASSLGGQVQEQYF	TGTGCCAGCAGTTTGGGGGGACAGGTACAGGAGCAGTACTTC
TRBV28	TRBJ2-1	.	.	CASSRRQATLGNEQFF	TGTGCCAGCAGCCGTAGACAGGCCACCCTCGGGAATGAGCAGTTCTTC
TRBV28	TRBJ2-1	few	TRBD2	CASSFLAGVDNEQFF	TGTGCCAGCAGTTTTCTAGCGGGAGTAGACAATGAGCAGTTCTTC
TRBV2	TRBJ2-3	.	TRBD2	CASGGPGLAFSDTQYF	TGTGCCAGCGGGGGACCGGGACTAGCGTTTTCAGATACGCAGTATTTT
TRBV28	TRBJ1-1	few	TRBD1	CASKKQGANTEAFF	TGTGCCAGCAAAAAACAGGGGGCGAACACTGAAGCTTTCTTT
TRBV19	TRBJ1-2	.	.	CASSIDLAPVPYGYTF	TGTGCCAGTAGTATAGATCTTGCTCCGGTTCCCTATGGCTACACCTTC
TRBV11-2	TRBJ2-3	.	.	CASSLNRATDTQYF	TGTGCCAGCAGTTTAAACAGGGCGACAGATACGCAGTATTTT
TRBV14	TRBJ1-3	few	.	CASSHLGQSGNTIYF	TGTGCCAGCAGCCACCTAGGACAGTCTGGAAACACCATATATTTT
TRBV19	TRBJ2-7	once	TRBD1	CASSPGTGGYEQYF	TGTGCCAGTAGTCCCGGGACAGGTGGCTACGAGCAGTACTTC
TRBV11-2	TRBJ2-1	.	.	CASSLRVEQFF	TGTGCCAGCAGCTTACGCGTTGAGCAGTTCTTC
TRBV19	TRBJ1-2	.	TRBD1	CASSPTGGRGYTF	TGTGCCAGTAGTCCTACAGGGGGCCGCGGCTACACCTTC
TRBV5-4	TRBJ1-4	.	.	CASSLAGGNEKLFF	TGTGCCAGCAGCTTGGCGGGGGGGAATGAAAAACTGTTTTTT
TRBV11-2	TRBJ2-5	.	.	CASSLFGTQYF	TGTGCCAGCAGCTTATTCGGGACCCAGTACTTC
TRBV12-5	TRBJ1-2	.	.	CASGLPGDYGYTF	TGTGCTAGTGGTTTGCCAGGGGACTATGGCTACACCTTC
TRBV27	TRBJ1-5	.	.	CASSLSGHQPQHF	TGTGCCAGCAGTTTAAGCGGCCATCAGCCCCAGCATTTT
TRBV28	TRBJ1-2	.	.	CASRKQGEGNYGYTF	TGTGCCAGCAGAAAACAGGGTGAGGGTAACTATGGCTACACCTTC
TRBV4-3	TRBJ2-3	.	TRBD1	CASSWDRGRADTQYF	TGCGCCAGCTCCTGGGACAGGGGGCGGGCAGATACGCAGTATTTT
TRBV6-5	TRBJ1-1	.	.	CASSKGLLNTEAFF	TGTGCCAGCAGTAAGGGGCTCCTGAACACTGAAGCTTTCTTT
TRBV28	TRBJ2-7	.	.	CASRGRGTKSSYEQYF	TGTGCCAGCAGGGGAAGGGGGACTAAGAGCTCCTACGAGCAGTACTTC
TRBV28	TRBJ2-7	.	.	CASKSAGTGAYEQYF	TGTGCCAGCAAATCCGCCGGGACGGGAGCCTACGAGCAGTACTTC
TRBV28	TRBJ2-6	once	.	CASSPGLTSGANVLTF	TGTGCCAGCAGTCCCGGACTGACGTCTGGGGCCAACGTCCTGACTTTC
TRBV2	TRBJ1-4	few	TRBD1	CASRGDRGNEKLFF	TGTGCCAGCAGAGGGGACAGGGGGAATGAAAAACTGTTTTTT
TRBV15	TRBJ2-1	.	TRBD1	CATSRGAGTGNMNEQFF	TGTGCCACCAGCAGAGGTGCAGGGACAGGGAACATGAATGAGCAGTTCTTC
TRBV6-6	TRBJ2-2	.	TRBD2	CASAPLAGGTGELFF	TGTGCCAGCGCCCCCCTAGCGGGAGGTACCGGGGAGCTGTTTTTT
TRBV18	TRBJ2-5	.	.	CASSPQDRRQETQYF	TGTGCCAGCTCACCACAAGACAGGCGGCAAGAGACCCAGTACTTC
TRBV3-1/TRBV3-2	TRBJ2-7	.	TRBD1	CASSLPGQGIKF	TGTGCCAGCAGCCTCCCGGGACAGGGAATCAAATTC
TRBV6-1	TRBJ2-1	few	.	CASSESSTEVGQFF	TGTGCCAGCAGTGAATCCTCCACAGAAGTCGGGCAGTTCTTC
TRBV10-3	TRBJ2-7	.	.	CAISPDRAYEQYF	TGTGCCATCAGCCCCGATAGAGCCTACGAGCAGTACTTC
TRBV28	TRBJ1-1	.	.	CASSLKPRGREAFF	TGTGCCAGCAGTTTAAAACCGAGGGGGAGAGAAGCTTTCTTT
TRBV4-2	TRBJ2-3	.	.	CASSQEGRTVTDTQYF	TGTGCCAGCAGCCAAGAGGGACGGACAGTCACAGATACGCAGTATTTT
TRBV4-1	TRBJ2-5	.	TRBD2	CASSLLAGVETQYF	TGCGCCAGCAGCCTACTAGCGGGAGTGGAGACCCAGTACTTC
TRBV6-2/TRBV6-3	TRBJ2-1	once	.	CASSFGGVTYNEQFF	TGTGCCAGCAGTTTCGGAGGGGTCACATACAATGAGCAGTTCTTC
TRBV9	TRBJ2-3	once	.	CASSVVSRGAADTQYF	TGTGCCAGCAGCGTAGTCTCCAGGGGGGCCGCAGATACGCAGTATTTT
TRBV30	TRBJ1-1	.	.	CAWNSYMNTEAFF	TGTGCCTGGAACAGTTACATGAACACTGAAGCTTTCTTT
TRBV5-1	TRBJ2-2	once	TRBD2	CASSRVVAGDSGELFF	TGCGCCAGCAGCCGGGTGGTAGCGGGAGATTCCGGGGAGCTGTTTTTT
TRBV15	TRBJ1-5	.	TRBD1	CATSRADRGTGNQPQHF	TGTGCCACCAGCAGAGCCGACAGGGGAACCGGCAATCAGCCCCAGCATTTT
TRBV11-3	TRBJ2-7	.	TRBD1	CASSLGQGMREQYF	TGTGCCAGCAGCTTGGGACAGGGTATGCGCGAGCAGTACTTC
TRBV29-1	TRBJ1-2	.	.	CSVETANYGYTF	TGCAGCGTAGAGACAGCTAACTATGGCTACACCTTC
TRBV27	TRBJ2-7	few	.	CASSPRSRRRDEQYF	TGTGCCAGCAGTCCACGGTCGAGGCGACGCGACGAGCAGTACTTC
TRBV19	TRBJ1-1	.	.	CASSIGGGGTEAFF	TGTGCCAGTAGTATAGGTGGCGGTGGCACTGAAGCTTTCTTT
TRBV9	TRBJ2-5	.	TRBD1	CASSAAGQGAETQYF	TGTGCCAGCAGCGCCGCCGGACAGGGGGCCGAGACCCAGTACTTC
TRBV27	TRBJ2-7	.	TRBD1	CASSLGRGLDEQYF	TGTGCCAGCAGTTTAGGCAGGGGGCTGGATGAGCAGTACTTC
TRBV6-5	TRBJ1-4	.	.	CASSLQEYNEKLFF	TGTGCCAGCAGCCTCCAGGAATATAATGAAAAACTGTTTTTT